The 31 T cell receptor beta chains presented below share a single source sample, sequenced in a study of T cell responses to AZD1222 COVID-19 vaccine. Measured with immunoSEQ multiplex PCR; TCRdb has only the in-frame clones, and not every one. The data hold 150,000 to 190,000 clones, with more than 85% observed a single time. The sample was peripheral blood, taken after recovery from COVID-19. The receptors were sampled from an adult who had recovered from COVID-19.

The V call is TRBV2, the J call TRBJ2-2; 9 bases are a match to TRBD1. The length of the CDR3 is 13 residues. With 6 bases clipped from V and 6 bases from J, the junction kept 2 bases outside the gene matches. CDR1 is SNHLY, CDR2 FYNNEI, per germline. The CDR3 loop is CASRQGAAGELFF. CDR3 nucleotides: TGTGCCAGCAGACAGGGGGCGGCCGGGGAGCTGTTTTTT.

This clone was seen many times. The chain is built from TRBV9 and TRBJ2-3; 15 bases map to TRBD2. V lost 3 bases, J lost 2 bases, and 7 bases stayed unmatched. The CDR3 is 18 residues long. Germline lookup yields CDR1 SGDLS and CDR2 YYNGEE. CDR3 coding DNA: TGTGCCAGCAGCGAAGGTGGACTAGCGGGGGGGGTCACAGATACGCAGTATTTT. This gives the protein CASSEGGLAGGVTDTQYF.

The J gene is TRBJ2-7, the V gene TRBV27; possibly TRBD1 for D (6 bases). Deletions cut 5 bases from V and 3 bases from J, with 14 bases between. The length of the CDR3 is 14 residues. Germline CDR1 MNHEY, CDR2 SMNVEV (reference sequence). CDR3 nucleotides: TGTGCCAGCAGTCCCAGGGACATCCGCTACGAGCAGTACTTC. This codes for CASSPRDIRYEQYF.

This clone turned up a few times. The V and J genes are TRBV4-3 and TRBJ2-7, with a tentative D call TRBD1 (5 bases). This CDR3 comprises 14 residues. V lost 0 bases and J lost 2, with 8 bases in between. Looked up from germline, CDR1 is LGHNA and CDR2 is YSLEER. The chain's CDR3 is CASSQDRTTYEQYF. The CDR3 DNA reads as TGCGCCAGCAGCCAAGATAGGACAACCTACGAGCAGTACTTC.

The chain uses TRBV19 and TRBJ2-4; D gene ambiguous. This CDR3 is built from 18 residues. Germline CDR1 and CDR2: LNHDA and SQIVND (reference sequence). The germline V and J ends were trimmed by 3 bases and 0 bases, with 18 bases remaining between them. The DNA for the CDR3 is TGTGCCAGTAGTATCCGCTCTATGGCTGTAAAAGCCAAAAACATTCAGTACTTC. Its translation: CASSIRSMAVKAKNIQYF.

This chain links TRBV3-1 (or the pseudogene TRBV3-2) with TRBJ2-5, with 9 nucleotides matching TRBD2. CDR3 length equals 18 residues. Trimming cost V 2 bases and J 0 bases; bases outside gene matches: 10. Germline CDR1 and CDR2: LGHDT and YNNKEL (reference sequence). CDR3 sequence reads: CASSQFSSGGSNQETQYF. The DNA for the CDR3 is TGTGCCAGCAGCCAATTCTCCAGCGGGGGGTCAAACCAAGAGACCCAGTACTTC.

The rearrangement uses TRBV7-8 and TRBJ1-5; weak D call: TRBD1 (5 bases). The V end was cut by 3 bases, the J end by 4 bases, with 10 bases between. The V gene's germline CDR1 is SGHVS and CDR2 FQNEAQ. The CDR3 totals 14 residues. The CDR3 DNA follows: TGTGCCAGCAGCTTGAGGGACGGGAATCAGCCCCAGCATTTT. It codes for CASSLRDGNQPQHF.

The chain links TRBV9 to TRBJ1-3, with D tentatively TRBD1 (6 bases). The length of the CDR3 is 15 residues. V was pared by 1 base and J by 8 bases, with 16 bases between. CDR1 is SGDLS and CDR2 is YYNGEE in the germline V gene. Here the CDR3 DNA reads TGTGCCAGCAGCGTACATGGCGGGGGCAGGGACACCATATATTTT. Translating gives CASSVHGGGRDTIYF.

The CDR3 DNA sequence: TGTGCCAGCAGTCCCGGGACAGGGCAGTTCTTC. Its translation is CASSPGTGQFF. This chain uses TRBV12-3 or TRBV12-4 with TRBJ2-1; 8 nucleotides line up with TRBD1. The V and J ends lost 5 bases and 12 bases, in that order; junction bases with no gene match: 3. The CDR3 sequence is 11 residues long.

The CDR3 loop is CASSPKGTGGAPDFGEQYF. The CDR3 coding sequence is TGTGCCAGCAGCCCTAAAGGGACAGGGGGCGCCCCCGACTTCGGAGAGCAGTACTTC. The rearrangement uses TRBV7-9 and TRBJ2-7, with 12 bases aligning to TRBD1. V gave up 5 bases and J gave up 7 bases; unmatched junction bases: 21. This CDR3 is built from 19 residues. Germline V lookup: CDR1 SEHNR, CDR2 FQNEAQ (reference sequence).

The V call is TRBV7-3, the J call TRBJ2-2; D ambiguous. The CDR3 extends over 13 amino acids. Germline CDR1 reads SGHTA; CDR2 reads FQGTGA. V gave up 1 base and J gave up 5 bases, with 5 bases separating them. The CDR3 DNA reads TGTGCCAGCAGCTTAAAACTTACCGGGGAGCTGTTTTTT. Its protein is CASSLKLTGELFF.

This chain uses TRBV7-6 with TRBJ2-3; 11 bases agree with TRBD2. Germline V lookup: CDR1 SGHVS, CDR2 FNYEAQ. The CDR3 consists of 19 residues. Germline trimming cut 4 bases from V and 3 bases from J; bases unmatched to any gene: 15. The CDR3 bases are TGTGCCAGCAGCTCCGTAGCGGGGGGGCCGCTGACTCTTACAGATACGCAGTATTTT. Its protein product is CASSSVAGGPLTLTDTQYF.

This chain links TRBV6-5 with TRBJ1-4; a weak D match, TRBD1 (6 bases). Trimming shortened V by 0 bases and J by 5 bases, and 10 bases separated the two germline ends. Germline V CDR1 and CDR2: MNHEY, SVGAGI. The CDR3 is made up of 15 amino acids. The CDR3 loop is CASSYSGQPNEKLFF. CDR3 sequence (DNA): TGTGCCAGCAGTTACTCCGGACAGCCAAATGAAAAACTGTTTTTT.

The chain links TRBV10-1 to TRBJ2-7, with 10 bases matching TRBD1. The CDR3 spans 16 residues. Germline assignment: CDR1 WNHNN and CDR2 SYGVQD (reference sequence). The V and J ends lost 0 bases and 3 bases, in that order; junction bases with no gene match: 5. The CDR3 region has the DNA TGCGCCAGCAGTGAGTCGCGGGACAGGGGACGCTACGAGCAGTACTTC. Translation: CASSESRDRGRYEQYF.

The chain recombines TRBV15 with TRBJ2-7, with TRBD1 matching 7 bases. Germline-derived CDR1 and CDR2 are LNHNV and YYDKDF (reference sequence). The CDR3 extends over 15 amino acids. V lost 0 bases to trimming and J lost 7 bases; unmatched junction nucleotides: 9. CDR3 amino acids: CATSREATGDREQYF. The CDR3 region has the DNA TGTGCCACCAGCAGAGAGGCAACAGGGGATCGAGAGCAGTACTTC.

The table lists this clone with a few counts. The chain combines TRBV7-2 with TRBJ1-1; 9 positions match TRBD1. The CDR3 totals 12 residues. Losses at the gene ends were 3 bases for V and 10 bases for J; bases not matched to a gene: 3. Germline V gene data show CDR1 as SGHTA and CDR2 as FQGNSA. CDR3 sequence: CASSFGTGRAFF. Here the CDR3 DNA reads TGTGCCAGCAGCTTCGGGACAGGGAGAGCTTTCTTT.

V usage is TRBV6-1 and J usage is TRBJ1-2; 7 nucleotides align to TRBD1. This CDR3 has 15 amino acids. Germline lookup yields CDR1 MNHNS and CDR2 SASEGT. V shed 3 bases and J 1 base; nucleotides not matched to a gene: 5. The CDR3 DNA is TGTGCCAGCAGTGACCCCAGGGGGATTAACTATGGCTACACCTTC. This encodes CASSDPRGINYGYTF.

The chain employs TRBV4-2 and TRBJ1-5; no clear D gene. CDR1 and CDR2 (germline): LGHNA, YNFKEQ. The CDR3 is 14 amino acids. V was trimmed by 3 bases and J by 4 bases, leaving 10 bases between them. CDR3 region: CASSQGIGNQPQHF. The CDR3 region has the DNA TGTGCCAGCAGCCAGGGGATTGGAAATCAGCCCCAGCATTTT.

The chain carries TRBV4-2 and TRBJ1-2; maybe TRBD1 (6 bases). The length of the CDR3 is 15 residues. V was shortened by 0 bases and J by 4 bases, with 12 bases between the two germline ends. Germline CDR1 and CDR2: LGHNA and YNFKEQ. CDR3 bases: TGTGCCAGCAGCCAAGACTTAGGGACACCCTATGGCTACACCTTC. Translation gives CASSQDLGTPYGYTF.

This chain connects TRBV5-1 to TRBJ2-7; 11 nucleotides align to TRBD2. The CDR3 is 14 amino acids. V shed 5 bases and J 4 bases; nucleotides not matched to a gene: 5. Germline assignment: CDR1 SGHRS and CDR2 YFSETQ. Here the CDR3 reads CASSVTSGNYEQYF. Here the CDR3 DNA reads TGCGCCAGCAGTGTGACTAGCGGGAATTACGAGCAGTACTTC. The full variable domain, completed using reference TRBV5-1 and TRBJ2-7, is KAGVTQTPRYLIKTRGQQVTLSCSPISGHRSVSWYQQTPGQGLQFLFEYFSETQRNKGNFPGRFSGRQFSNSRSEMNVSTLELGDSALYLCASSVTSGNYEQYFGPGTRLTVT.

The rearrangement joins TRBV2 to TRBJ2-5; 7 bases match TRBD2. The V and J ends lost 6 bases and 4 bases, in that order; junction bases with no gene match: 5. Germline values: CDR1 SNHLY, CDR2 FYNNEI. The CDR3 extends over 13 amino acids. The CDR3 reads CASRAKRGETQYF. The CDR3 coding sequence is TGTGCCAGCAGGGCAAAGCGGGGAGAGACCCAGTACTTC.

Points on this clone: The same CDR3 arises from other DNA sequences in this sample as well. The chain links TRBV2 to TRBJ2-2, with D possibly being TRBD1 (6 bases). Germline loops: CDR1 SNHLY, CDR2 FYNNEI. This CDR3 spans 13 amino acids. The V end was cut by 5 bases, the J end by 5 bases, with 9 bases between. The CDR3 loop reads CASSPQGTGELFF. Written as DNA, the CDR3 is TGTGCCAGCAGTCCACAGGGAACCGGGGAGCTGTTTTTT.

V usage is TRBV9 and J usage is TRBJ1-2; D is uncertain. V was clipped by 3 bases and J by 3 bases, with 3 bases between them. The CDR3 consists of 11 residues. From germline, CDR1 is SGDLS and CDR2 YYNGEE. CDR3: CASSADYGYTF. For the CDR3, the DNA is TGTGCCAGCAGCGCGGACTATGGCTACACCTTC.

J is TRBJ2-5 and V is TRBV6-5; 7 bases line up with TRBD2. The trim removed 7 bases at V and 0 bases at J, leaving 2 bases unmatched. Per the germline V gene, CDR1 is MNHEY and CDR2 is SVGAGI. The length of the CDR3 is 13 residues. CDR3 nucleotide sequence: TGTGCCAGCACTAGCGGAAACCAAGAGACCCAGTACTTC. This gives the protein CASTSGNQETQYF.

This clone is a singleton in its sample. The chain joins TRBV29-1 to TRBJ2-3; 7 bases are a match to TRBD1. Germline CDR1 and CDR2: SQVTM and ANQGSEA. V shed 7 bases, J shed 0 bases, and the junction held 13 bases outside the gene matches. The CDR3 consists of 16 residues. The CDR3 region is CSAREGDSISTDTQYF. CDR3 nucleotides: TGCAGCGCTCGAGAGGGGGACAGTATAAGCACAGATACGCAGTATTTT.

Of note for this clone: Sequence at one end of the junction differs from germline and may be a read error. The chain joins TRBV7-7 to TRBJ2-1; 11 bases agree with TRBD1. Germline CDR1 reads SSHAT; CDR2 reads FNYEAQ (reference sequence). This CDR3 has 15 amino acids. The CDR3 protein is CASSYGQGAYNEQFF. CDR3 in DNA: TGTGCTAGCAGCTACGGACAGGGGGCATACAATGAGCAGTTCTTC.

The J gene is TRBJ1-4, the V gene TRBV3-1 (or the pseudogene TRBV3-2); 7 nucleotides match TRBD1. This CDR3 contains 14 residues. Trimming removed 5 bases from V and 7 bases from J; junction bases left unmatched: 7. Per germline, CDR1 LGHDT and CDR2 YNNKEL (reference sequence). The CDR3, as DNA: TGTGCCAGCAGCGGACGAGCAGGGGGTGAAAAACTGTTTTTT. This codes for CASSGRAGGEKLFF.

V and J are TRBV11-1 and TRBJ1-1; 7 positions match TRBD1. Germline-derived CDR1 and CDR2 are SGHAT and FQDESV (reference sequence). The CDR3 consists of 13 residues. The junction had 9 bases not matched to a gene; V was cut back by 10 bases and J by 4 bases. CDR3 DNA sequence: TGTGCCACGGGCGGGACAGACTTCACTGAAGCTTTCTTT. This sequence encodes CATGGTDFTEAFF.

Of note for this clone: The same CDR3 arises from other DNA sequences in this sample as well. This chain connects TRBV3-1 (or the pseudogene TRBV3-2) to TRBJ1-1; a possible D gene is TRBD1 (6 bases). Germline CDR1 and CDR2: LGHDT and YNNKEL (reference sequence). The CDR3 runs to 13 residues. Trimming stripped 5 bases from V and 5 bases from J, with 12 bases between. CDR3 amino acids: CASSSQGETEAFF. CDR3 DNA: TGTGCCAGCAGCTCACAGGGAGAAACTGAAGCTTTCTTT.

This clone was seen a few times. The chain is built from TRBV2 and TRBJ1-3; D is uncertain. The germline CDR1 and CDR2 sequences are SNHLY and FYNNEI. V was trimmed by 7 bases and J by 0 bases, leaving 10 bases between them. The CDR3 length is 14 residues. The CDR3 DNA sequence: TGTGCCAGCATAGAGGGATTCTCTGGAAACACCATATATTTT. It translates to CASIEGFSGNTIYF.

This chain links TRBV10-3 with TRBJ2-3; weak D call: TRBD2 (6 bases). Looked up from germline, CDR1 is ENHRY and CDR2 is SYGVKD. Trimming pared 4 bases from V and 2 bases from J, leaving 13 bases between. The CDR3 is 15 residues long. The CDR3 DNA reads as TGTGCCATCAGTGTCGGGGGTCGTGTCACAGATACGCAGTATTTT. This translates into CAISVGGRVTDTQYF.